This TCR beta chain was retrieved from a study of blood T cells in healthy people across ages. The study, taken as a whole, reports: Per million T cells, the diversity of TCR beta decreased roughly linearly as age advanced.

Then a second PCR, running roughly 7 to 11 cycles, was carried out with a sample-barcoded 5' primer and a J-beta primer mix. TCRdb re-called the 5' RACE reads with MiXCR, one entry per CDR3 protein. The table has 800,000 to 950,000 distinct CDR3 sequences, roughly 50% seen once. Details on this clonotype: Its specificity is unknown.

Germline CDR1 is LGHNA and CDR2 is YNFKEQ. V lost 0 bases, J lost 1 base, and 11 bases stayed unmatched. CDR3 size: 20 residues. The chain is built from TRBV4-2 and TRBJ2-2; 10 bases line up with TRBD2. What was sequenced was blood. This TCR was sampled from a man in his thirties or forties in good health. CDR3 residues: CASSQDLAGALTMNTGELFF. The DNA of the CDR3 is TGTGCCAGCAGCCAAGATCTAGCGGGGGCCCTTACCATGAACACCGGGGAGCTGTTTTTT.